This T cell receptor (beta chain) was captured in a study of cytomegalovirus exposure and HLA in healthy donors. 13 Jbeta primers and 60 Vbeta primers were used for the PCR. The data were produced by immunoSEQ multiplex PCR, yet TCRdb's version contains in-frame clones alone and is incomplete. The table has roughly 180,000 clones, approximately 78% seen once. Germline assignment: CDR1 SNHLY and CDR2 FYNNEI. This CDR3 has 14 amino acids. V gave up 5 bases and J gave up 7 bases; unmatched junction bases: 9. Sequenced sample: PBMCs. The receptor's source is a male donor in good health and CMV-seronegative. The V gene is TRBV2, the J gene TRBJ1-2; 8 bases are shared with TRBD1. The CDR3 DNA reads TGTGCCAGCAGTAATTCAGGGGGCGCGGGTGGCTACACCTTC. Translation: CASSNSGGAGGYTF.